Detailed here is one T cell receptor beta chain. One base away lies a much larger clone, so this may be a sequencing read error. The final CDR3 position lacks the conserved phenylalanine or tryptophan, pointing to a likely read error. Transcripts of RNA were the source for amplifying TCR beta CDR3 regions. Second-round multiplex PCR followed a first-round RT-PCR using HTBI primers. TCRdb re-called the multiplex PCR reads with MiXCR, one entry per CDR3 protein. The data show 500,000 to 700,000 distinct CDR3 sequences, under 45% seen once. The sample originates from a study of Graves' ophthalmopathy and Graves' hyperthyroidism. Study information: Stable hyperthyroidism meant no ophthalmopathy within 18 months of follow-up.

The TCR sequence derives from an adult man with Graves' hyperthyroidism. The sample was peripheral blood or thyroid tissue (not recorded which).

The CDR3 reads CASAYRRGGEQYS. CDR3 nucleotides: TGTGCCAGCGCCTACCGCAGGGGCGGCGAGCAGTACTCC. The V gene is TRBV2, the J gene TRBJ2-7, with D maybe TRBD1 (6 bases). V was clipped by 8 bases and J by 6 bases, with 17 bases between them. Germline assignment: CDR1 SNHLY and CDR2 FYNNEI. This CDR3 contains 13 residues.